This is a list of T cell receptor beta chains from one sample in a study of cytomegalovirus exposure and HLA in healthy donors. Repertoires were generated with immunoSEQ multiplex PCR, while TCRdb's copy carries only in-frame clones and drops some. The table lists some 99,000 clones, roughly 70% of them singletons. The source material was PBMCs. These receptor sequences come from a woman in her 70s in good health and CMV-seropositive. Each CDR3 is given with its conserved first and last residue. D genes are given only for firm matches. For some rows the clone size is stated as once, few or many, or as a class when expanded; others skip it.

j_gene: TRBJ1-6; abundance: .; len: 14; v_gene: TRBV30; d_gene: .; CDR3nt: TGTGCCTGCCCTGCCAAGACAGCCTCCATCCCCCTCCACTTT; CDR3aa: CACPAKTASIPLHF
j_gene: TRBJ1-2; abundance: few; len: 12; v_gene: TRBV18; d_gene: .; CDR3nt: TGTGCCAGCTCAATAGGGGCCGACGGCTACACCTTC; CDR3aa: CASSIGADGYTF
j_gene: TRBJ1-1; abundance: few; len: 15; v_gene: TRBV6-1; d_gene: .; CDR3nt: TGTGCCAGCAGCGAAGCCGGGAGAGGGAACACTGAAGCTTTCTTT; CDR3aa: CASSEAGRGNTEAFF
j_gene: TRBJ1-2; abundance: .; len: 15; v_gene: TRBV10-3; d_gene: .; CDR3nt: TGTGCCATCGGAAATCACGGGGGAGCTAACTATGGCTACACCTTC; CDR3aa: CAIGNHGGANYGYTF
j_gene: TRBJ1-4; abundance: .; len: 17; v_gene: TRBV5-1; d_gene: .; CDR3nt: TGCGCCAGCAGACGGATGTATGAGGCTGCGACTAATGAAAAACTGTTTTTT; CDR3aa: CASRRMYEAATNEKLFF
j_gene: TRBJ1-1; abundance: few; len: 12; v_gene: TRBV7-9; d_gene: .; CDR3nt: TGTTCCAGCGGGGGGTTCGGAGGTGAAGCTTTCTTT; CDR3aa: CSSGGFGGEAFF
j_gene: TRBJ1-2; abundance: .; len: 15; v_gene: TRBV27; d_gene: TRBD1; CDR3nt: TGTGCCAGCAGCCTTAGGACAGGTGCTAGCTATGGCTACACCTTC; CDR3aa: CASSLRTGASYGYTF
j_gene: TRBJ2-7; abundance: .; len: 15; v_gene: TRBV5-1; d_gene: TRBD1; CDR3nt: TGCGCCAGCAGTATCTCCGGGACAGGGGTCAACGAGCAGTACTTC; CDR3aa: CASSISGTGVNEQYF
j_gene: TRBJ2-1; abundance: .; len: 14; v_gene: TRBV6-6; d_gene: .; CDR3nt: TGTGCCAGCAGTCCCCAGGGGTCAGACAATGAGCAGTTCTTC; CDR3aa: CASSPQGSDNEQFF
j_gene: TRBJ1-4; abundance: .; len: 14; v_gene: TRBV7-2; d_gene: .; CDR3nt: TGTGCCAGCAGCTTAGGGGGGCTCAATGAAAAACTGTTTTTT; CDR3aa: CASSLGGLNEKLFF
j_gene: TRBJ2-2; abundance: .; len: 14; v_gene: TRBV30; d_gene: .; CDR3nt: TGTGCCTGGAGCCCCCTCTACGACACCGGGGAGCTGTTTTTT; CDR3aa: CAWSPLYDTGELFF
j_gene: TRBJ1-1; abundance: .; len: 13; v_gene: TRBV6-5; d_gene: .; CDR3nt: TGTGCCAGCAGTTACCAGGGTAGGACTGAAGCTTTCTTT; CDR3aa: CASSYQGRTEAFF
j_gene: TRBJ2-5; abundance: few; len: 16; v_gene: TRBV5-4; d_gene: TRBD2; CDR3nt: TGTGCCAGCAGCCCGGGGGGGCCCCGGACCGACGAGACCCAGTACTTC; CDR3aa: CASSPGGPRTDETQYF
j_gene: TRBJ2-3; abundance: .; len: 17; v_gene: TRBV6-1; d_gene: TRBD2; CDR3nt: TGTGCCAGCAGTGAACAACCCGGGGGGACCTTCACAGATACGCAGTATTTT; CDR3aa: CASSEQPGGTFTDTQYF
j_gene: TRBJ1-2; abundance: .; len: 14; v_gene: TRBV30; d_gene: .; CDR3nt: TGTGCCTGGAGTGGAAAGGGGCGGAACTATGGCTACACCTTC; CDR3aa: CAWSGKGRNYGYTF
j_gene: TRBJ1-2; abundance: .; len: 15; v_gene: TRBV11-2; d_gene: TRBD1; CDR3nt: TGTGCCAGCAGCTTAGCCGGGACAGGGACCTATGGCTACACCTTC; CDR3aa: CASSLAGTGTYGYTF